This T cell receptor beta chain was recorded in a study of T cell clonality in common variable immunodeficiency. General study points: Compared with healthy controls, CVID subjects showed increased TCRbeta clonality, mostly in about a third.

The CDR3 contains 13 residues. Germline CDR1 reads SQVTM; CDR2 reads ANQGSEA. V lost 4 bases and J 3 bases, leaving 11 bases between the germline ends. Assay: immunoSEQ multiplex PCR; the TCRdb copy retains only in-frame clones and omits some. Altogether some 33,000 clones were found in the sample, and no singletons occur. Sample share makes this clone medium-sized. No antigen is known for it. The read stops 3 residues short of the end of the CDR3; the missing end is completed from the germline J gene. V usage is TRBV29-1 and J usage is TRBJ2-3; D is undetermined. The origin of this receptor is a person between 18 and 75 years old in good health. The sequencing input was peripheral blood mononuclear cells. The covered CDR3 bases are TGCAGCGTTGCTACCCGGGTTACAGATACG. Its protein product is CSVATRVTDT. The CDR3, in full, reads CSVATRVTDTQYF.